This T cell receptor beta chain was retrieved from a study of blood T cell repertoires in COVID-19. Study-level background: The United States, Italy and Spain were the sources of the acute and convalescent COVID-19 samples. The analysed material was cDNA or gDNA that came from T cells, B-cell-depleted T cells, or PBMCs.

Authors' analysis steps: Amplification from reference gene primers served as the basis for estimated nucleated cell counts. Using immunoSEQ multiplex PCR, the repertoire was profiled, and TCRdb retains in-frame clones only, with some absent. The DNA gave D and trimming, while V, J and clone size come from that table. Seen here are 100,000 to 120,000 clones, around nine tenths observed once, and the top ten hold under 9%. V lost 1 base, J lost 6 bases, and 13 bases lay in between. The CDR3 consists of 14 residues. Germline CDR1 reads LGHNA; CDR2 reads YSLEER. Sequencing was performed on peripheral blood. J is TRBJ2-7 and V is TRBV4-3, with D perhaps matching TRBD2 (6 bases). The TCR was taken from a woman between 65 and 79 years old who had recovered from COVID-19. The CDR3, as DNA: TGCGCCAGCAGCCAAGTACCGGGGGTCGGCGAGCAGTACTTC. Translating it yields CASSQVPGVGEQYF.